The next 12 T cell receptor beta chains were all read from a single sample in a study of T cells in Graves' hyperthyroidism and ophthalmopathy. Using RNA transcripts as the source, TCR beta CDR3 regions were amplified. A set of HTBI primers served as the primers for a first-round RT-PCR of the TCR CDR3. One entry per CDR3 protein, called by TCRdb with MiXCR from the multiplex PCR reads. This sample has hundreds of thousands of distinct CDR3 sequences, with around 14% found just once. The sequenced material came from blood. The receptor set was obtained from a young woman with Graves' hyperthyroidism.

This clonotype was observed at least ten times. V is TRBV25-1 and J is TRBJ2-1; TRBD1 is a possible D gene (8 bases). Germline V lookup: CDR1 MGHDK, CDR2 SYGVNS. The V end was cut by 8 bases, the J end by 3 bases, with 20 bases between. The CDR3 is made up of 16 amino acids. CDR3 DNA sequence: TGTGCCAGCGGGGGGGAGGGACAGGTTTTCTACAATGAGCAGTTCTTC. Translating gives CASGGEGQVFYNEQFF.

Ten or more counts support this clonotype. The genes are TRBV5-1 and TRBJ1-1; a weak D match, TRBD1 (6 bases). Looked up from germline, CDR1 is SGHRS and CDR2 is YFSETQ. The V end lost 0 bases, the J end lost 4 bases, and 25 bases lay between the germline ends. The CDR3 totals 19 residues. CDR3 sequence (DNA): TGCGCCAGCAGCTTGGGGTCCGGTGGAGGGAGGGGGATCGGCACTGAAGCTTTCTTT. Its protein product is CASSLGSGGGRGIGTEAFF.

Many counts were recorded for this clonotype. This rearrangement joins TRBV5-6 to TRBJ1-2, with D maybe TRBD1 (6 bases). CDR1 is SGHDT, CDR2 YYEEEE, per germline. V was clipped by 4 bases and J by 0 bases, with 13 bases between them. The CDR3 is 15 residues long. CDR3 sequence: CASSKGVSSNYGYTF. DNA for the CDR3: TGTGCCAGCAGCAAGGGGGTCTCCTCTAACTATGGCTACACCTTC.

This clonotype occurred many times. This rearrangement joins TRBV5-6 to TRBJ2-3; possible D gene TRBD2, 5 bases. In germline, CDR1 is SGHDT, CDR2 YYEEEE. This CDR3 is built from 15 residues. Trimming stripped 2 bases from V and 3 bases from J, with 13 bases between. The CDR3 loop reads CASSLLLLVTDTQYF. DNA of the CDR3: TGTGCCAGCAGCTTACTACTACTAGTTACAGATACGCAGTATTTT.

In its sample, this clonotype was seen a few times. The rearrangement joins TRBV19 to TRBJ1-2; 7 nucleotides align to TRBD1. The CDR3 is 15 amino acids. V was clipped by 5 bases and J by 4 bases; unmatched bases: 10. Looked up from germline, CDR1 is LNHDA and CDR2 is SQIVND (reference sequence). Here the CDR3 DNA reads TGTGCCAGTAGTCCCCCGGGACAGAGGGGCTATGGCTACACCTTC. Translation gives CASSPPGQRGYGYTF.

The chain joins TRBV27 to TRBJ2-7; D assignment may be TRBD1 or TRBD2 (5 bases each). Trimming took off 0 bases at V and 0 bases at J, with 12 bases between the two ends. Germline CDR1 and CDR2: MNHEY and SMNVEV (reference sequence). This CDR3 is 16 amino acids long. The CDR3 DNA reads TGTGCCAGCAGTTTATCGGTCGGGGACCACTCCTACGAGCAGTACTTC. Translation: CASSLSVGDHSYEQYF.

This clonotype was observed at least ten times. The CDR3 loop reads CASSYQGAYNSPLHF. In DNA form, the CDR3 reads TGTGCCAGCAGTTACCAGGGGGCATATAATTCACCCCTCCACTTT. The V call is TRBV28, the J call TRBJ1-6; 8 nucleotides line up with TRBD1. The CDR3 length is 15 residues. V shed 4 bases and J 4 bases; nucleotides not matched to a gene: 3. Per germline, CDR1 MDHEN and CDR2 SYDVKM.

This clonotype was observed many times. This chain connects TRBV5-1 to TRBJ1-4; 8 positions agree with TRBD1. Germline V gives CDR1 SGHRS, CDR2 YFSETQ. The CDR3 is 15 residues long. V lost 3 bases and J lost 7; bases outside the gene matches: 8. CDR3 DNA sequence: TGCGCCAGCAGCTACCAGGGGGCGACGGGTGAAAAACTGTTTTTT. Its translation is CASSYQGATGEKLFF.

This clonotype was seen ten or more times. The CDR3 bases are TGTGCCAGCAGTGACAGGGTGACTGAAGCTTTCTTT. Translating it yields CASSDRVTEAFF. The rearrangement joins TRBV6-1 to TRBJ1-1, with D tentatively TRBD1 (5 bases). This CDR3 spans 12 amino acids. The germline V gene has CDR1 MNHNS and CDR2 SASEGT. Trimming pared 3 bases from V and 5 bases from J, leaving 7 bases between.

The CDR3 protein is CSVSQGTEAFF. The CDR3 nucleotides read TGCAGTGTTTCACAGGGGACTGAAGCTTTCTTT. The chain recombines TRBV20-1 with TRBJ1-1, with TRBD1 identical over 7 bases. J lost 5 bases, V lost 7 bases, and 4 bases had no gene match. This CDR3 is 11 amino acids long. CDR1 DFQATT and CDR2 SNEGSKA come from the germline V gene (reference sequence).

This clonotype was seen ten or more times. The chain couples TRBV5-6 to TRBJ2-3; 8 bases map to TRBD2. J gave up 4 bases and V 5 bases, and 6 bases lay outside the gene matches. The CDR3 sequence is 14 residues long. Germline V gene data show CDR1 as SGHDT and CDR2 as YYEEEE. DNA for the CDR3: TGTGCCAGCAGAAGGGGACTAGTACCAGATACGCAGTATTTT. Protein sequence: CASRRGLVPDTQYF.

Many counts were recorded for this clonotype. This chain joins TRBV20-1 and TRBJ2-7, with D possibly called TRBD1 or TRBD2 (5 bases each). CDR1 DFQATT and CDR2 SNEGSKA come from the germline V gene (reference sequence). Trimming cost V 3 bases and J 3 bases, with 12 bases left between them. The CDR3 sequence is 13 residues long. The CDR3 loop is CSARLGPHYEQYF. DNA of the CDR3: TGCAGTGCTAGGCTGGGACCCCACTACGAGCAGTACTTC.